Listed below are T cell receptor beta chains from one sample, sequenced in a study of T-cell reconstitution after alpha-beta-depleted transplantation in children. MiXCR was run by TCRdb on the PCR reads, yielding one entry per CDR3 protein. The sample lists 550,000 to 800,000 distinct CDR3 sequences; around 13% were seen once. Sequenced here: PBMCs, sampled before TCRalphabeta/CD19-depleted stem cell transplant. Receptors originate from a girl under 10 years old with congenital amegakaryocytic thrombocytopenia, due to receive a stem cell transplant. CDR3s include the opening cysteine and the closing phenylalanine or tryptophan. Fields, in order: V gene, CDR3 length, clone size, D gene, J gene, CDR3 protein, CDR3 DNA. D genes are given only for firm matches. Clone size is shown for a subset of rows, as once, few, many or a class of expanded clone.

V gene: TRBV7-9
CDR3 length: 17
clone size: -
D gene: TRBD2
J gene: TRBJ2-2
CDR3 protein: CASSSVRTSGSAGELFF
CDR3 DNA: TGTGCCAGCAGCTCCGTCCGGACTAGCGGGAGCGCCGGGGAGCTGTTTTTT

V gene: TRBV6-5
CDR3 length: 16
clone size: many
D gene: TRBD1
J gene: TRBJ1-5
CDR3 protein: CASSLAGQGSNQPQHF
CDR3 DNA: TGTGCCAGCAGTTTAGCGGGACAGGGAAGCAATCAGCCCCAGCATTTT

V gene: TRBV7-9
CDR3 length: 13
clone size: many
D gene: -
J gene: TRBJ2-3
CDR3 protein: CASSVVATDTQYF
CDR3 DNA: TGTGCCAGCAGCGTGGTGGCCACAGATACGCAGTATTTT

V gene: TRBV27
CDR3 length: 18
clone size: few
D gene: -
J gene: TRBJ2-1
CDR3 protein: CASRGGGTSTLGYNEQFF
CDR3 DNA: TGTGCCAGCAGGGGAGGCGGGACCTCCACTCTTGGGTACAATGAGCAGTTCTTC

V gene: TRBV9
CDR3 length: 14
clone size: many
D gene: TRBD1
J gene: TRBJ1-5
CDR3 protein: CASSVSGGNQPQHF
CDR3 DNA: TGTGCCAGCAGCGTTTCAGGGGGGAATCAGCCCCAGCATTTT

V gene: TRBV5-1
CDR3 length: 14
clone size: -
D gene: -
J gene: TRBJ2-3
CDR3 protein: CASKAEVGTDTQYF
CDR3 DNA: TGCGCCAGCAAGGCGGAGGTGGGCACAGATACGCAGTATTTT

V gene: TRBV5-1
CDR3 length: 14
clone size: few
D gene: TRBD2
J gene: TRBJ2-5
CDR3 protein: CASSLSWGGKTQYF
CDR3 DNA: TGCGCCAGCAGCTTATCTTGGGGGGGGAAGACCCAGTACTTC

V gene: TRBV5-1
CDR3 length: 16
clone size: few
D gene: TRBD2
J gene: TRBJ2-3
CDR3 protein: CASSLASAGETDTQYF
CDR3 DNA: TGCGCCAGCAGCTTGGCCAGCGCGGGAGAAACAGATACGCAGTATTTT

V gene: TRBV4-2
CDR3 length: 21
clone size: many
D gene: -
J gene: TRBJ2-3
CDR3 protein: CASSPRGNREYVLSSTDTQYF
CDR3 DNA: TGTGCCAGCTCCCCGCGAGGGAACCGGGAATACGTTCTCTCTAGCACAGATACGCAGTATTTT

V gene: TRBV29-1
CDR3 length: 15
clone size: few
D gene: -
J gene: TRBJ2-1
CDR3 protein: CSVENGLTAYNEQFF
CDR3 DNA: TGCAGCGTTGAAAATGGCCTGACGGCCTACAATGAGCAGTTCTTC

V gene: TRBV4-2
CDR3 length: 14
clone size: few
D gene: -
J gene: TRBJ2-4
CDR3 protein: CASSQEDIKNIQYF
CDR3 DNA: TGTGCCAGCAGCCAAGAGGACATCAAAAACATTCAGTACTTC

V gene: TRBV5-1
CDR3 length: 17
clone size: -
D gene: TRBD2
J gene: TRBJ2-3
CDR3 protein: CASSLQLAGGSTDTQYF
CDR3 DNA: TGCGCCAGCAGCTTGCAGCTGGCGGGGGGTAGCACAGATACGCAGTATTTT

V gene: TRBV12-3/TRBV12-4
CDR3 length: 15
clone size: many
D gene: -
J gene: TRBJ2-7
CDR3 protein: CASRGLRGTLDEQYF
CDR3 DNA: TGTGCCAGCAGGGGTCTACGTGGCACGCTGGATGAGCAGTACTTC

V gene: TRBV7-3
CDR3 length: 17
clone size: -
D gene: -
J gene: TRBJ2-2
CDR3 protein: CASSLPARGPHTGELFF
CDR3 DNA: TGTGCCAGCAGCTTACCGGCCAGAGGGCCCCACACCGGGGAGCTGTTTTTT

V gene: TRBV20-1
CDR3 length: 16
clone size: -
D gene: TRBD2
J gene: TRBJ2-7
CDR3 protein: CSARDRTSGMNYEQYF
CDR3 DNA: TGCAGTGCTAGAGACCGGACTAGCGGGATGAACTACGAGCAGTACTTC

V gene: TRBV7-8
CDR3 length: 15
clone size: -
D gene: -
J gene: TRBJ1-6
CDR3 protein: CASSLVAAANSPLHF
CDR3 DNA: TGTGCCAGCAGCTTAGTTGCGGCCGCGAATTCACCCCTCCACTTT

V gene: TRBV20-1
CDR3 length: 12
clone size: -
D gene: TRBD2
J gene: TRBJ2-7
CDR3 protein: CSAKREWHEQYF
CDR3 DNA: TGCAGTGCAAAGCGGGAGTGGCACGAGCAGTACTTC

V gene: TRBV7-9
CDR3 length: 14
clone size: many
D gene: -
J gene: TRBJ2-5
CDR3 protein: CASSLVDSQETQYF
CDR3 DNA: TGTGCCAGCAGCTTAGTCGACTCCCAAGAGACCCAGTACTTC

V gene: TRBV5-1
CDR3 length: 16
clone size: few
D gene: -
J gene: TRBJ2-7
CDR3 protein: CASSVGRTSDSYEQYF
CDR3 DNA: TGCGCCAGCAGCGTAGGAAGGACCAGTGATTCCTACGAGCAGTACTTC

V gene: TRBV7-9
CDR3 length: 13
clone size: many
D gene: -
J gene: TRBJ1-1
CDR3 protein: CASGSGSNTEAFF
CDR3 DNA: TGTGCCAGCGGCAGTGGGTCGAACACTGAAGCTTTCTTT

V gene: TRBV7-6
CDR3 length: 15
clone size: many
D gene: -
J gene: TRBJ2-1
CDR3 protein: CASSPQPSSYNEQFF
CDR3 DNA: TGTGCCAGCAGCCCCCAGCCGAGCTCCTACAATGAGCAGTTCTTC

V gene: TRBV5-6
CDR3 length: 17
clone size: -
D gene: TRBD1
J gene: TRBJ2-1
CDR3 protein: CASSLDIRGIVYNEQFF
CDR3 DNA: TGTGCCAGCAGCTTGGACATCAGGGGGATAGTATACAATGAGCAGTTCTTC

V gene: TRBV7-6
CDR3 length: 12
clone size: many
D gene: TRBD2
J gene: TRBJ2-1
CDR3 protein: CAVGLGYNEQFF
CDR3 DNA: TGTGCCGTCGGACTAGGATACAATGAGCAGTTCTTC

V gene: TRBV18
CDR3 length: 14
clone size: many
D gene: -
J gene: TRBJ2-7
CDR3 protein: CASSPGVSSYEQYF
CDR3 DNA: TGTGCCAGCTCACCGGGGGTGAGCTCCTACGAGCAGTACTTC

V gene: TRBV20-1
CDR3 length: 14
clone size: -
D gene: -
J gene: TRBJ2-1
CDR3 protein: CSARVGGEINEQFF
CDR3 DNA: TGCAGTGCTAGAGTCGGCGGGGAGATCAATGAGCAGTTCTTC

V gene: TRBV10-1
CDR3 length: 17
clone size: few
D gene: TRBD2
J gene: TRBJ2-3
CDR3 protein: CATGTSGKEGSTDTQYF
CDR3 DNA: TGCGCCACCGGGACTAGCGGGAAAGAAGGAAGCACAGATACGCAGTATTTT

V gene: TRBV7-9
CDR3 length: 14
clone size: few
D gene: -
J gene: TRBJ1-4
CDR3 protein: CASSVAATNEKLFF
CDR3 DNA: TGTGCCAGCTCCGTCGCTGCAACTAATGAAAAACTGTTTTTT

V gene: TRBV4-1
CDR3 length: 12
clone size: many
D gene: -
J gene: TRBJ2-7
CDR3 protein: CASSQDFYEQYF
CDR3 DNA: TGCGCCAGCAGCCAAGATTTTTACGAGCAGTACTTC

V gene: TRBV5-1
CDR3 length: 14
clone size: many
D gene: -
J gene: TRBJ1-1
CDR3 protein: CASSSDPSNTEAFF
CDR3 DNA: TGCGCCAGCAGCTCGGACCCCTCGAACACTGAAGCTTTCTTT

V gene: TRBV29-1
CDR3 length: 15
clone size: -
D gene: TRBD1
J gene: TRBJ1-3
CDR3 protein: CSAHYRGRSGNTIYF
CDR3 DNA: TGCAGCGCTCACTACAGGGGGCGATCTGGAAACACCATATATTTT

V gene: TRBV4-1
CDR3 length: 14
clone size: many
D gene: -
J gene: TRBJ1-2
CDR3 protein: CASSQVSGHYGYTF
CDR3 DNA: TGCGCCAGCAGCCAGGTCAGCGGGCACTATGGCTACACCTTC

V gene: TRBV20-1
CDR3 length: 13
clone size: few
D gene: -
J gene: TRBJ1-1
CDR3 protein: CSARGRMNTEAFF
CDR3 DNA: TGCAGTGCTAGAGGTCGAATGAACACTGAAGCTTTCTTT

V gene: TRBV3-1
CDR3 length: 17
clone size: -
D gene: TRBD2
J gene: TRBJ2-1
CDR3 protein: CASRASGRAPSRNEQFF
CDR3 DNA: TGTGCCAGCAGAGCTAGCGGGAGGGCCCCCTCCCGAAATGAGCAGTTCTTC

V gene: TRBV28
CDR3 length: 18
clone size: -
D gene: -
J gene: TRBJ2-5
CDR3 protein: CASSFPPLAPSLVETQYF
CDR3 DNA: TGTGCCAGCAGTTTTCCCCCTCTAGCTCCGAGCCTCGTGGAGACCCAGTACTTC

V gene: TRBV25-1
CDR3 length: 16
clone size: -
D gene: TRBD2
J gene: TRBJ2-7
CDR3 protein: CASSEATGTSRYEQYF
CDR3 DNA: TGTGCCAGCAGTGAAGCAACCGGGACTAGTCGCTACGAGCAGTACTTC

V gene: TRBV12-3/TRBV12-4
CDR3 length: 16
clone size: few
D gene: -
J gene: TRBJ2-3
CDR3 protein: CASSFEVLADTDTQYF
CDR3 DNA: TGTGCCAGCAGTTTCGAAGTACTAGCTGACACAGATACGCAGTATTTT

V gene: TRBV6-2/TRBV6-3
CDR3 length: 22
clone size: -
D gene: -
J gene: TRBJ1-4
CDR3 protein: CASSYSTIFLDSRQARMEKLFF
CDR3 DNA: TGTGCCAGCAGTTACTCGACCATTTTCCTTGACTCGAGACAGGCCAGGATGGAAAAACTGTTTTTT

V gene: TRBV29-1
CDR3 length: 14
clone size: many
D gene: TRBD2
J gene: TRBJ2-3
CDR3 protein: CSVDPGRVTDTQYF
CDR3 DNA: TGCAGCGTTGATCCCGGGAGGGTCACAGATACGCAGTATTTT

V gene: TRBV20-1
CDR3 length: 12
clone size: many
D gene: -
J gene: TRBJ2-7
CDR3 protein: CSARDGAYEQYF
CDR3 DNA: TGCAGTGCTAGAGATGGAGCTTACGAGCAGTACTTC

V gene: TRBV18
CDR3 length: 14
clone size: -
D gene: -
J gene: TRBJ2-7
CDR3 protein: CASSPGYPTYEQYF
CDR3 DNA: TGTGCCAGCTCACCAGGCTACCCGACATACGAGCAGTACTTC

V gene: TRBV7-9
CDR3 length: 12
clone size: many
D gene: -
J gene: TRBJ2-4
CDR3 protein: CASSFEGNIQYF
CDR3 DNA: TGTGCCAGCAGCTTTGAGGGAAACATTCAGTACTTC

V gene: TRBV20-1
CDR3 length: 14
clone size: many
D gene: -
J gene: TRBJ1-2
CDR3 protein: CSARVLRDGGGYTF
CDR3 DNA: TGCAGTGCTAGAGTCCTGCGGGATGGTGGTGGCTACACCTTC

V gene: TRBV12-3/TRBV12-4
CDR3 length: 12
clone size: -
D gene: TRBD2
J gene: TRBJ2-7
CDR3 protein: CASSSGTSEQYF
CDR3 DNA: TGTGCCAGCAGCTCCGGGACTAGCGAGCAGTACTTC

V gene: TRBV7-3
CDR3 length: 16
clone size: -
D gene: -
J gene: TRBJ2-7
CDR3 protein: CASSLSGASSSYEQYF
CDR3 DNA: TGTGCCAGCAGCTTATCCGGGGCGTCGAGCTCCTACGAGCAGTACTTC

V gene: TRBV5-6
CDR3 length: 16
clone size: many
D gene: -
J gene: TRBJ2-7
CDR3 protein: CASSLDPPGLWDEQYF
CDR3 DNA: TGTGCCAGCAGCTTGGATCCCCCGGGCTTGTGGGACGAGCAGTACTTC